One and the same sample provided the 19 T cell receptor beta chains below, sequenced in a study of blood T cell repertoires in COVID-19 (dated by TCRdb to 2020 to 2021). Libraries were prepared through the immunoSEQ multiplex PCR assay. Drawn from immuneACCESS, this table holds only the in-frame rearrangements with V and J called that TCRdb kept. Clones are partly lost; checked studies trace under half to an unresolved V gene and leave the rest unexplained. This sample is represented by about 97,000 clones; roughly 92% of them were singletons. 5% to 6% of the sample is in the top ten clones. Sequences were obtained from peripheral blood. All receptors derive from a man aged 45-65 years with active COVID-19.

The rearrangement uses TRBV19 and TRBJ1-2; 8 bases are a match to TRBD1. The junction had 7 bases not matched to a gene; V was cut back by 7 bases and J by 3 bases. Germline-derived CDR1 and CDR2 are LNHDA and SQIVND (reference sequence). The CDR3 contains 14 residues. The CDR3 loop is CASTIRTGHYGYTF. Here the CDR3 DNA reads TGTGCCAGTACCATCAGGACAGGGCACTATGGCTACACCTTC.

The V gene is TRBV12-3 or TRBV12-4, the J gene TRBJ1-2, with TRBD1 matching 9 bases. The CDR3 contains 13 residues. With 6 bases clipped from V and 6 bases from J, the junction kept 5 bases outside the gene matches. The CDR3 DNA reads as TGTGCCAGCAGCCGGGACAGGGTTAATGGCTACACCTTC. Translated: CASSRDRVNGYTF.

The CDR3 sequence is CASSDWDRGSDEQFF. The CDR3 nucleotides are TGTGCCAGCAGTGATTGGGACAGGGGGAGCGATGAGCAGTTCTTC. The rearrangement uses TRBV2 and TRBJ2-1; TRBD1 matches at 11 bases. V shed 3 bases and J 8 bases; nucleotides not matched to a gene: 6. Germline V CDR1 and CDR2: SNHLY, FYNNEI. This CDR3 has 15 amino acids.

The rearrangement joins TRBV15 to TRBJ1-5; a possible D gene is TRBD1 (5 bases). The CDR3 is made up of 13 amino acids. The germline V and J ends were trimmed by 3 bases and 7 bases, with 10 bases remaining between them. Germline V lookup: CDR1 LNHNV, CDR2 YYDKDF (reference sequence). The CDR3: CATSRTDGQPQHF. CDR3 sequence (DNA): TGTGCCACCAGCAGGACAGACGGACAGCCCCAGCATTTT.

This clone was found once. The chain has TRBV4-2 and TRBJ2-5, with 11 bases lining up with TRBD2. The CDR3 is 18 residues long. Germline V gives CDR1 LGHNA, CDR2 YNFKEQ. Germline trimming cut 1 base from V and 5 bases from J; bases unmatched to any gene: 12. CDR3 nucleotide sequence: TGTGCCAGCAGCCAAGCCCTAGCGGGAGGAGAATTCGGGGAGACCCAGTACTTC. This sequence encodes CASSQALAGGEFGETQYF.

This clone was detected once. The chain is built from TRBV5-6 and TRBJ2-5; the D is unclear. Trimming took off 2 bases at V and 5 bases at J, with 4 bases between the two ends. From germline, CDR1 is SGHDT and CDR2 YYEEEE. There are 11 residues in the CDR3. This CDR3 is CASSFVETQYF. CDR3 bases: TGTGCCAGCAGCTTCGTGGAGACCCAGTACTTC.

The V gene is TRBV19, the J gene TRBJ1-2; 9 nucleotides match TRBD1. The germline V gene has CDR1 LNHDA and CDR2 SQIVND (reference sequence). Trimming took 7 bases from V and 4 from J; bases not matched to a gene: 13. The CDR3 totals 16 residues. CDR3 sequence: CASTPQQGAPFYGYTF. For the CDR3, the DNA is TGTGCCAGTACACCTCAACAGGGGGCTCCTTTCTATGGCTACACCTTC.

The V gene is TRBV23-1, the J gene TRBJ2-7; D is undetermined. TRBV23-1 is identified as an open reading frame with a role that is uncertain. The V gene lost 11 bases and the J gene lost 4 bases, with 18 bases spanning the gap. The CDR3 is 13 residues long. The CDR3 spells CARSPAGRYEQYF. CDR3 in DNA: TGCGCCCGCTCCCCGGCAGGTCGGTACGAGCAGTACTTC.

The CDR3 sequence is CASSQGPGGRYNSPLHF. The CDR3 nucleotides read TGTGCCAGCAGCCAAGGACCTGGAGGAAGGTATAATTCACCCCTCCACTTT. The chain has TRBV6-4 and TRBJ1-6; D gene unclear. Trimming took 6 bases from V and 4 from J, leaving 19 bases between them. The CDR3 consists of 17 residues. The germline V gene has CDR1 MRHNA and CDR2 SNTAGT.

The chain has TRBV28 and TRBJ2-3; 9 bases agree with TRBD1. The CDR3 totals 15 residues. Germline V lookup: CDR1 MDHEN, CDR2 SYDVKM. Unmatched junction bases numbered 7, after V lost 7 bases and J lost 2 bases. CDR3 sequence: CASTQGAAITDTQYF. The CDR3 coding sequence is TGTGCCAGCACACAGGGGGCGGCCATCACAGATACGCAGTATTTT.

The chain is built from TRBV30 and TRBJ2-7; the match to TRBD2 covers 10 bases. The junction had 10 bases not matched to a gene; V was cut back by 2 bases and J by 6 bases. CDR3 size: 15 residues. CDR1 and CDR2 from the germline V gene are GTSNPN and SVGIG (reference sequence). This CDR3 is CAWSWAGLALLEQYF. The CDR3, as DNA: TGTGCCTGGAGTTGGGCGGGACTAGCGCTTCTCGAGCAGTACTTC.

The rearrangement links TRBV15 to TRBJ1-1, with TRBD1 matching 7 bases. The CDR3 contains 13 residues. Germline CDR1 reads LNHNV; CDR2 reads YYDKDF (reference sequence). V gave up 2 bases and J gave up 11 bases; unmatched junction bases: 8. The CDR3 region is CATSRPDRVDAFF. The DNA of the CDR3 is TGTGCCACCAGCAGACCCGACAGGGTAGATGCTTTCTTT.

V is TRBV9 and J is TRBJ1-2; possible D gene TRBD1, 6 bases. Germline assignment: CDR1 SGDLS and CDR2 YYNGEE. CDR3 size: 16 residues. Trimming left V 0 bases short and J 6 bases short, with 18 bases between. CDR3 sequence: CASSVAVGTNKDGYTF. The DNA of the CDR3 is TGTGCCAGCAGCGTAGCAGTAGGGACAAACAAGGATGGCTACACCTTC.

The rearrangement uses TRBV10-3 and TRBJ2-3, with 9 bases matching TRBD2. Germline values: CDR1 ENHRY, CDR2 SYGVKD. This CDR3 is built from 20 residues. V was pared by 2 bases and J by 2 bases, with 17 bases of the junction left unmatched. The CDR3 DNA is TGTGCCATCAGTGAGGATCCCGGACTAGCGACTCCCCGAAACACAGATACGCAGTATTTT. Protein: CAISEDPGLATPRNTDTQYF.

This chain uses TRBV6-5 with TRBJ2-2; D is perhaps TRBD2 (5 bases). From germline, CDR1 is MNHEY and CDR2 SVGAGI. This CDR3 is 15 amino acids long. Trimming cost V 8 bases and J 13 bases, with 26 bases left between them. CDR3 in DNA: TGTGCCAGCCCACCCAATTACGGGCGATCCGGAGGGCTGTTTTTT. Amino acids: CASPPNYGRSGGLFF.

The rearrangement uses TRBV3-1 (or the pseudogene TRBV3-2) and TRBJ2-1, with 8 bases aligning to TRBD2. The germline CDR1 and CDR2 sequences are LGHDT and YNNKEL (reference sequence). V was pared by 4 bases and J by 8 bases, with 13 bases of the junction left unmatched. CDR3 length: 16 amino acids. CDR3 DNA sequence: TGTGCCAGCAGCCCTCGGGGAGCGGGAGCTGGCGATGAGCAGTTCTTC. The encoded protein is CASSPRGAGAGDEQFF.

The chain recombines TRBV9 with TRBJ2-2, with TRBD2 identical over 14 bases. Per the germline V gene, CDR1 is SGDLS and CDR2 is YYNGEE. Trimming cost V 0 bases and J 5 bases; bases outside gene matches: 0. The CDR3 is made up of 16 amino acids. The CDR3 nucleotides read TGTGCCAGCAGCGTAGGACTAGCGGGAGGGACCGGGGAGCTGTTTTTT. Residues: CASSVGLAGGTGELFF.

The chain links TRBV6-6 to TRBJ2-7; D is perhaps TRBD1 (5 bases). Per the germline V gene, CDR1 is MNHNY and CDR2 is SVGAGI (reference sequence). Trimming stripped 5 bases from V and 4 bases from J, with 18 bases between. This CDR3 contains 15 residues. The CDR3 DNA reads as TGTGCCAGCAGTGGCACCGACAGAGTAGATTACGAGCAGTACTTC. Amino acid sequence: CASSGTDRVDYEQYF.

The chain combines TRBV11-3 with TRBJ2-3; perhaps TRBD1 as D (6 bases). This CDR3 is built from 14 residues. Germline V gene data show CDR1 as SGHNT and CDR2 as YENEEA. Trimming took 3 bases from V and 4 from J, leaving 11 bases between them. The CDR3 region is CASSLGPGADTQYF. DNA for the CDR3: TGTGCCAGCAGCTTGGGCCCAGGGGCAGATACGCAGTATTTT.